The rows below give T cell receptor beta chains drawn from one sample of a study of Graves' ophthalmopathy and Graves' hyperthyroidism. Via MiXCR, TCRdb re-called the multiplex PCR reads, giving one row per CDR3 protein. The sample shows around 600,000 distinct CDR3 sequences, over 40% of them seen only once. The material sequenced was peripheral blood. These receptors were obtained from an adult man with Graves' ophthalmopathy. The CDR3 runs from the conserved cysteine through the conserved F or W. D genes are given only for firm matches. Some rows have no size entry. The others give once, few or many, or a class for an expanded clone.

v_call	d_call	clone_size	j_call	cdr3_nt	cdr3_aa
TRBV10-3	.	many	TRBJ2-7	TGTGCCATAAACGGGGGACAGCTCGACGAGCAGTACTTC	CAINGGQLDEQYF
TRBV15	.	few	TRBJ2-1	TGTGCCACCAGCACCTCCCCCACAGATGCATCCTACAATGAGCAGTTCTTC	CATSTSPTDASYNEQFF
TRBV5-6	.	many	TRBJ1-1	TGTGCCAGCAGAGAGAGGTGGGGGCAAGCTTTCTTT	CASRERWGQAFF
TRBV6-5	TRBD1	few	TRBJ2-5	TGTGCCAGCAGCACCGGACAGGGGTCTAGGGTAGAGACCCAGTACTTC	CASSTGQGSRVETQYF
TRBV7-9	TRBD2	few	TRBJ2-2	TGTGCCAGCAGCTTGCCGACTAGCGGGAACACCGGGGAGCTGTTTTTT	CASSLPTSGNTGELFF
TRBV29-1	.	.	TRBJ1-1	TGCAGCGTGAAGTTGGGGATGAACACTGAAGCTTTCTTT	CSVKLGMNTEAFF
TRBV6-6	.	many	TRBJ1-1	TGTGCCAGCAGTCCACAGGCGTCTGAAGCTTTCTTT	CASSPQASEAFF
TRBV29-1	.	.	TRBJ1-1	TGCAGCGTTGAAGAACGTGGGGGTGGAATTGAAGCTTTCTTT	CSVEERGGGIEAFF
TRBV7-9	TRBD1	many	TRBJ1-2	TGTGCCAGCAGCCCACAGGGGGCCCTTACTTATGGCTACACCTTC	CASSPQGALTYGYTF
TRBV10-2	.	.	TRBJ2-5	TGCGCCAGCAGGTCCGCCTGGCTCTACGAGCAGTGCTTC	CASRSAWLYEQCF
TRBV5-1	TRBD2	.	TRBJ2-5	TGCGCCAGCAGTGCGCTAGCGGGGTTACAAGAGACCCAGTACTTC	CASSALAGLQETQYF
TRBV15	TRBD2	.	TRBJ2-5	TGTGCCACCAGCAGAGATCGTCTAGCGGGTGAGACCCAGTACTTC	CATSRDRLAGETQYF
TRBV20-1	TRBD1	many	TRBJ1-6	TGCAGTGCTAGGGGGACAGGGAATTCACCCCTCCACTTT	CSARGTGNSPLHF
TRBV7-9	.	many	TRBJ2-7	TGTGCCAGCAGCTTACCAGGGGTTTACGAGCAGTACTTC	CASSLPGVYEQYF
TRBV6-5	TRBD2	many	TRBJ2-7	TGTGCCAGCAGTTGGGCTAGCGGGGGGACCTACGAGCAGTACTTC	CASSWASGGTYEQYF
TRBV10-3	.	.	TRBJ1-4	TGTGCCATCAGTGGGTCTAGCGGGGGAGGAAAACTGTTTTTT	CAISGSSGGGKLFF
TRBV9	TRBD1	few	TRBJ2-2	TGTGCCAGCAGCTCCACCGGGACAGGGATCGGGGAGCTGTTTTTT	CASSSTGTGIGELFF
TRBV7-2	.	many	TRBJ1-2	TGTGCCAGCAGCCCTGATGGGGGAAAGCGACGAGATGGCTACACCTTC	CASSPDGGKRRDGYTF
TRBV9	TRBD2	.	TRBJ2-6	TGTGCCAGCAGCGTGACTAGCGGGGGAGGTAGGGCTGGGGCCAACGTCCTGACTTTC	CASSVTSGGGRAGANVLTF
TRBV12-3/TRBV12-4	.	.	TRBJ1-5	TGTGCCAGCCAGTACGGGGGCCCTATAGGGAATCGGCCCCAGCATTTT	CASQYGGPIGNRPQHF
TRBV7-2	TRBD1	many	TRBJ1-6	TGTGCCAGCAGCCCGGGGGACAGGGAGAATTCACCCCTCCACTTT	CASSPGDRENSPLHF
TRBV7-3	.	many	TRBJ1-1	TGTGCCAGCAGCCCAGAAGTGAACACTGAAGCTTTCTTT	CASSPEVNTEAFF
TRBV4-2	.	few	TRBJ2-7	TGTGCCAGCAGCCAACGAGACAGGAACGAGCAGTACTTC	CASSQRDRNEQYF
TRBV15	.	many	TRBJ1-6	TGTGCCACCAGCGTAACCGCTGATAATTCACCCCTCCACTTT	CATSVTADNSPLHF
TRBV10-3	.	few	TRBJ2-1	TGTGCCATCAGCGAAAGGAGTGAGCAGTTCTTC	CAISERSEQFF